The 5 T cell receptor beta chains in this list originate from one sample, sequenced in a study of beta chain features in type 1 diabetes. Expressed TCRB transcripts were sequenced, since all the RNA that had been isolated was reverse transcribed. Libraries were prepared by immunoSEQ multiplex PCR; TCRdb keeps only in-frame clonotypes and omits some of them. Among 600,000 to 750,000 clones, roughly an eighth were seen once, and the ten largest hold around 0.12%. No antigen is known for these receptors. Findings and caveats of the study: Among patients with Type 1 diabetes, TCRB CDR3s were moderately but significantly shorter in every one of the four CD4+ subsets.

The sample taken for sequencing was naive CD4+ T cells from blood. These receptors all stem from a man aged 30-40 years with type 1 diabetes.

CDR3 residues: CSVERGGAAKAFF. As DNA, the CDR3 is TGCAGCGTTGAACGAGGCGGGGCCGCAAAAGCTTTCTTT. The genes are TRBV29-1 and TRBJ1-1, with D perhaps matching TRBD1 (5 bases). Germline-derived CDR1 and CDR2 are SQVTM and ANQGSEA. This CDR3 has 13 residues. Trimming removed 2 bases from V and 9 bases from J, with 16 bases in between.

This clone was seen only a few times. This CDR3 is also generated by other DNA sequences in the sample. The chain links TRBV5-1 to TRBJ2-5, with D hard to call. The CDR3 contains 12 residues. Trimming pared 1 base from V and 1 base from J, leaving 2 bases between. Germline V gene lookup returns CDR1 SGHRS and CDR2 YFSETQ. CDR3 sequence reads: CASSLTQETQYF. The CDR3 nucleotides read TGCGCCAGCAGCTTGACCCAAGAGACCCAGTACTTC. Full variable domain (remainder filled in from reference TRBV5-1 and TRBJ2-5): KAGVTQTPRYLIKTRGQQVTLSCSPISGHRSVSWYQQTPGQGLQFLFEYFSETQRNKGNFPGRFSGRQFSNSRSEMNVSTLELGDSALYLCASSLTQETQYFGPGTRLLVL.

On this clone itself: The sample holds other DNA sequences that translate to the same CDR3. CDR3 amino acids: CSVRGRDRDPRTYEQYF. DNA for the CDR3: TGCAGCGTGAGGGGTCGGGACAGGGACCCACGGACCTACGAGCAGTACTTC. The V gene is TRBV29-1, the J gene TRBJ2-7; 9 bases map to TRBD1. Germline V gene sequence: CDR1 SQVTM, CDR2 ANQGSEA. This CDR3 contains 17 residues. Losses at the gene ends were 6 bases for V and 2 bases for J; bases not matched to a gene: 17.

This clone has just a few counts. V usage is TRBV7-2 and J usage is TRBJ2-1; TRBD2 aligns across 12 bases. Germline CDR1 is SGHTA and CDR2 is FQGNSA. This CDR3 is built from 16 residues. V dropped 4 bases and J dropped 5; count of bases not matched to a gene: 6. The CDR3 sequence: CASSSPGLAGHNEQFF. The CDR3 nucleotides read TGTGCCAGCAGCTCACCGGGACTAGCGGGCCACAATGAGCAGTTCTTC.

This clone was observed a few times. The chain employs TRBV5-1 and TRBJ2-7, with 8 bases identical to TRBD1. The trim removed 0 bases at V and 3 bases at J, leaving 8 bases unmatched. Per the germline V gene, CDR1 is SGHRS and CDR2 is YFSETQ. The CDR3 has 16 amino acids. CDR3: CASSLAPGTGHYEQYF. In DNA, the CDR3 is TGCGCCAGCAGCTTGGCCCCCGGGACAGGCCACTACGAGCAGTACTTC.